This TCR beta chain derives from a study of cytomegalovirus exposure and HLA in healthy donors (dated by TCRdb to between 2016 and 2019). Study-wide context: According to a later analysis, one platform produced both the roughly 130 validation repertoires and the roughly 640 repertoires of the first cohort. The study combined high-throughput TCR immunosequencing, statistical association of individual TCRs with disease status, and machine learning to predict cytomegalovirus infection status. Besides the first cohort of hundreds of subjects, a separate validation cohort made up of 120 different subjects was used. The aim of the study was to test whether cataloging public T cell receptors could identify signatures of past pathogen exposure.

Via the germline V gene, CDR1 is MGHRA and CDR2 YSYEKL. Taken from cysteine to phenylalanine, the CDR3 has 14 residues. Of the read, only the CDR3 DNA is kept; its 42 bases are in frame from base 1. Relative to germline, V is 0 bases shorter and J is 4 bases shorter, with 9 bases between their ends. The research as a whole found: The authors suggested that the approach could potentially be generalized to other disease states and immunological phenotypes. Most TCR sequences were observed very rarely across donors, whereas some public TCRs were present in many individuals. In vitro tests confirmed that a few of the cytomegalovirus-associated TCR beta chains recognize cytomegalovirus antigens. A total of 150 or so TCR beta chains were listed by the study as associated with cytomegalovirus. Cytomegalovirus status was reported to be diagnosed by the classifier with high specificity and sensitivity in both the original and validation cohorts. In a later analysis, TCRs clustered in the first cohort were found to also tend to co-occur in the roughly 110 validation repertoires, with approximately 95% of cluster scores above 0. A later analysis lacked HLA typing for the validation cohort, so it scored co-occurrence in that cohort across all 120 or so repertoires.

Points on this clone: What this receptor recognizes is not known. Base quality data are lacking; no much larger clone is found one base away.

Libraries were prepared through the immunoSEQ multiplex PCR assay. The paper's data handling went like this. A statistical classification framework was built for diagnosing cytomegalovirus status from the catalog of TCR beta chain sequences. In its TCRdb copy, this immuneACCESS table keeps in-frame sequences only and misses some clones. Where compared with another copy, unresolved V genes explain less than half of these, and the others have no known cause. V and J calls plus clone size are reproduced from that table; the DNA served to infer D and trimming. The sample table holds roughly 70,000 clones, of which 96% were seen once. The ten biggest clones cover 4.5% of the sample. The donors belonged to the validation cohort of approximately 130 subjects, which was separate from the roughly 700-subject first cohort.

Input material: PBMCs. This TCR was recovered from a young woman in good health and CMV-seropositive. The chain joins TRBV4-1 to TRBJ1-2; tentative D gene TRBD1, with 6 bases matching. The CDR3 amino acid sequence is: CASSQDGTTYGYTF. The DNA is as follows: TGCGCCAGCAGCCAAGATGGGACAACCTATGGCTACACCTTC.